The present entry profiles one T cell receptor (beta chain) with its context. The antigen is undetermined. Antigen-specific CD4+ T cells were expanded (with viral peptide pools) by the ViraFEST assay ahead of sequencing. Scientists isolated CD4+ T cells after a roughly 10-day culture period ended. Nobody among the vaccine recipients had prior SARS-CoV-2 infection (nucleocapsid antibodies were negative). For each well, roughly 2 million PBMC were cultured with about 10 IU/ml IL-2 and around 9.1 ug/ml peptides. Replacing half the medium with IL-2 medium was done on days 3 and 7. This record comes from a study of vaccination effects on CD4 cells after COVID-19. Looking at the study overall: The vaccine given was either BNT162b2 or mRNA-1273, in two doses.

Produced via immunoSEQ multiplex PCR; TCRdb's table is partial and in-frame only. The data show some 68,000 clones, over 70% seen once. Findings and limits, study-wide: Vaccine-induced clones in healthy vaccinees cross-reacted with common cold coronaviruses in only 1 of 255 cases.

Trimming removed 6 bases at V and 3 bases at J, with 12 bases between. This CDR3 region has 13 residues. From germline, CDR1 is SNHLY and CDR2 FYNNEI. The sample in question was CD4+ T cells from PBMCs cultured with HCoV-OC43 spike peptides, obtained before COVID-19 vaccination. Regarding subset: HCoV-OC43 spike overlapping peptide pool stimulation. The receptor's source is a human donor who received a COVID-19 vaccine. The chain recombines TRBV2 with TRBJ2-7; possibly TRBD1 for D (6 bases). The CDR3, as DNA: TGTGCCAGCAGGGTGGTCAGGGGCTACGAGCAGTACGTC. This gives the protein CASRVVRGYEQYV.